A single TCR beta chain is shown here with its context. The V and J ends lost 5 bases and 8 bases, in that order; junction bases with no gene match: 15. The CDR3 covers 16 residues. Germline V gene sequence: CDR1 MNHEY, CDR2 SMNVEV (reference sequence). Profiled with immunoSEQ multiplex PCR; TCRdb holds only in-frame clones, not every one. The repertoire holds roughly 100,000 clones, with over 90% as singletons. The sample is drawn from a study of technical replicates of blood from four donors. The chain joins TRBV27 to TRBJ2-1; 7 nucleotides agree with TRBD1. Sequenced input: T cells isolated from PBMCs. The source is a human donor in good health. In DNA, the CDR3 is TGTGCCAGCAGTGCGGAGACAGGGTGGGGCGGCGATGAGCAGTTCTTC. Translated, it gives CASSAETGWGGDEQFF.